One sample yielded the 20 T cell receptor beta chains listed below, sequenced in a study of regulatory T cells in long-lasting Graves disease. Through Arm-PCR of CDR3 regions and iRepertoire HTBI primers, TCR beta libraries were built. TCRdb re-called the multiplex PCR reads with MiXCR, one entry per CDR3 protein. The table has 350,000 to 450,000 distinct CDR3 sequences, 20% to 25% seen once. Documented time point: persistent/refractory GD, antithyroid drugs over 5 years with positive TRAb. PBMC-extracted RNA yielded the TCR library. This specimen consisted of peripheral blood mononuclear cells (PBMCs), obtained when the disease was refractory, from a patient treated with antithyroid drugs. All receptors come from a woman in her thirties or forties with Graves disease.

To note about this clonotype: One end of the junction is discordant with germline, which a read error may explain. The CDR3 reads CASSLGKTNTGELFF. The CDR3 coding sequence is TGCGCCAGCAGCTTGGGCAAAACGAACACTGGGGAGCTGTTTTTT. J is TRBJ2-2 and V is TRBV5-1; D gene uncertain. CDR1 is SGHRS, CDR2 YFSETQ, per germline. The CDR3 length is 15 residues.

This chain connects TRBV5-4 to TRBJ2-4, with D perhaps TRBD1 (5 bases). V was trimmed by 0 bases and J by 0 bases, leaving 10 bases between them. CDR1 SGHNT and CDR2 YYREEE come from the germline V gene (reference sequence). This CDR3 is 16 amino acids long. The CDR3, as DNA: TGTGCCAGCAGCTTGGAAGGGGCAGGAGCCAAAAACATTCAGTACTTC. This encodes CASSLEGAGAKNIQYF. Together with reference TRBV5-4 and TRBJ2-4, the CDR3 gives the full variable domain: ETGVTQSPTHLIKTRGQQVTLRCSSQSGHNTVSWYQQALGQGPQFIFQYYREEENGRGNFPPRFSGLQFPNYSSELNVNALELDDSALYLCASSLEGAGAKNIQYFGAGTRLSVL.

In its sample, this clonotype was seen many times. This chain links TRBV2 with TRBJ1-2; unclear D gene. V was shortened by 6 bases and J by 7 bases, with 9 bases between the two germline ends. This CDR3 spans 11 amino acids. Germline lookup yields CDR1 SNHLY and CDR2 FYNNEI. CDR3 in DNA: TGTGCCAGCAGGGTCCTCGCTGGCTACACCTTC. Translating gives CASRVLAGYTF.

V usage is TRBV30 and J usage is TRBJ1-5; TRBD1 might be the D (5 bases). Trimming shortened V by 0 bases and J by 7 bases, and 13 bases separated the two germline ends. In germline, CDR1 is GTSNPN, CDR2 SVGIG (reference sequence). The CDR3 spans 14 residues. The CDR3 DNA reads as TGTGCCTGGAGTGTACTGTACAGGTCACAGCCCCAGCATTTT. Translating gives CAWSVLYRSQPQHF.

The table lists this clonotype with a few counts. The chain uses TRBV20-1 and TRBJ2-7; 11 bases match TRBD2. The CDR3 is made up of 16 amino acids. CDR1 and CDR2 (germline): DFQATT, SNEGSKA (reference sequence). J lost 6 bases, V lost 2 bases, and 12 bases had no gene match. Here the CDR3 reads CSARPPPSSGRSEQYF. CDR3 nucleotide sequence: TGCAGTGCTAGACCCCCCCCCTCTAGCGGGAGGTCCGAGCAGTACTTC.

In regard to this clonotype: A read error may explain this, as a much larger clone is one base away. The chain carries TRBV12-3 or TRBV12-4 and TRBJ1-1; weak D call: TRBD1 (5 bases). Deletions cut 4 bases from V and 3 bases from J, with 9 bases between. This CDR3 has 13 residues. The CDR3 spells CASSYRRDTEAFF. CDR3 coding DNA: TGTGCCAGCAGTTACCGCAGGGACACTGAAGCTTTCTTT.

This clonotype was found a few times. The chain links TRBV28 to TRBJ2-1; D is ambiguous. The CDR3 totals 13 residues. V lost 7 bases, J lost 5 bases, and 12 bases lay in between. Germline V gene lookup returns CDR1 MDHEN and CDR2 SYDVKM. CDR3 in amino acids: CASMGQLNNEQFF. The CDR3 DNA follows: TGTGCCAGCATGGGTCAGTTGAACAATGAGCAGTTCTTC.

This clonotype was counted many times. The CDR3 loop is CASRGRGHEKLFF. CDR3 DNA sequence: TGTGCCAGCAGAGGCAGGGGGCATGAAAAACTGTTTTTT. The V and J genes are TRBV12-3 or TRBV12-4 and TRBJ1-4, with 8 nucleotides matching TRBD1. V lost 6 bases and J lost 6; bases outside the gene matches: 3. This CDR3 has 13 amino acids.

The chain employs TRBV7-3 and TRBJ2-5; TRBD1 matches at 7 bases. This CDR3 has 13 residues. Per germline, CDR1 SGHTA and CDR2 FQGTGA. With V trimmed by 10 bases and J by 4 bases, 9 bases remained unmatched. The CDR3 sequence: CATFPDRRETQYF. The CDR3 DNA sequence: TGTGCCACCTTTCCGGACAGGAGAGAGACCCAGTACTTC.

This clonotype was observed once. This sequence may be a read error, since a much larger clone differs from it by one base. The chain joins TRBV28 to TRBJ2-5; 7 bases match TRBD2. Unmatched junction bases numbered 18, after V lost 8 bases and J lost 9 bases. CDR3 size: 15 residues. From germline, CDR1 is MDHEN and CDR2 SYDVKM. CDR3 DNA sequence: TGTGCCAGCTCACCACCGGGGGGTGCCAAGAAGGCCCAGTACTTC. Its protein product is CASSPPGGAKKAQYF. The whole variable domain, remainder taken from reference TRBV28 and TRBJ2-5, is DVKVTQSSRYLVKRTGEKVFLECVQDMDHENMFWYRQDPGLGLRLIYFSYDVKMKEKGDIPEGYSVSREKKERFSLILESASTNQTSMYLCASSPPGGAKKAQYFGPGTRLLVL.

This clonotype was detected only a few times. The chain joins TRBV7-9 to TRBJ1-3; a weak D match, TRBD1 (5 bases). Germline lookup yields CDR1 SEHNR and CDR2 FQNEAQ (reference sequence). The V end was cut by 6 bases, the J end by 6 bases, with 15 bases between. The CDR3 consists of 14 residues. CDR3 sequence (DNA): TGTGCCAGCAGGTCCGGGACGCCGAAAAACACCATATATTTT. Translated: CASRSGTPKNTIYF.

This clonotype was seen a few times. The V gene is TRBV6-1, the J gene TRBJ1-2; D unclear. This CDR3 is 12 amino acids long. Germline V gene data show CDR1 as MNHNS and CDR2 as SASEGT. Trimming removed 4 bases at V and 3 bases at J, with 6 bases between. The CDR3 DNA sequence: TGTGCCAGCAGTGCCCAGGACTATGGCTACACCTTC. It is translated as CASSAQDYGYTF.

CDR3 protein: CASSVVPQGQGNTEAFF. The DNA for the CDR3 is TGTGCCAGCAGCGTAGTACCTCAGGGACAGGGGAACACTGAAGCTTTCTTT. This sequence joins TRBV9 and TRBJ1-1; 9 bases align to TRBD1. CDR3 length equals 17 residues. V dropped 0 bases and J dropped 1; count of bases not matched to a gene: 7. The germline V gene has CDR1 SGDLS and CDR2 YYNGEE.

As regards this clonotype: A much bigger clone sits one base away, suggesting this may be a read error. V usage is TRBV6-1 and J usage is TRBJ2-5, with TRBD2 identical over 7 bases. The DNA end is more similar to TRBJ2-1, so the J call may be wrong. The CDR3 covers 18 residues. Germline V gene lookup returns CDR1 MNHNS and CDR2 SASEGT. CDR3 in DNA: TGTGCCAGCAGTCACATTATTGGGGCGGGAGATCGTCGGAATGAGCAGTTCTTC. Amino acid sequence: CASSHIIGAGDRRNEQFF.

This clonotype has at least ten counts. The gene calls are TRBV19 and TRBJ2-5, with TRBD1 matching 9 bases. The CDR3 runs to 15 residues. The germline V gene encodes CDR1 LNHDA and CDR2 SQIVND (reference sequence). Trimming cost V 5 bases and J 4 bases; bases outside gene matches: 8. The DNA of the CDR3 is TGTGCCAGTAGTGGGGGCGGACAGGGGCGAGAGACCCAGTACTTC. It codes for CASSGGGQGRETQYF. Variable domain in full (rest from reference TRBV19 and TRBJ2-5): DGGITQSPKYLFRKEGQNVTLSCEQNLNHDAMYWYRQDPGQGLRLIYYSQIVNDFQKGDIAEGYSVSREKKESFPLTVTSAQKNPTAFYLCASSGGGQGRETQYFGPGTRLLVL.

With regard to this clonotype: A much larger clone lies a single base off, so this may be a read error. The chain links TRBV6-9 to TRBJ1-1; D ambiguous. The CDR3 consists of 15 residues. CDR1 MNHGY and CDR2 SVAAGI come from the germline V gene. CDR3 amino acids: CAGSYRSTPNTEAFF. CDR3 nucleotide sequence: TGTGCCGGCAGTTATCGGTCCACCCCGAACACTGAAGCTTTCTTT.

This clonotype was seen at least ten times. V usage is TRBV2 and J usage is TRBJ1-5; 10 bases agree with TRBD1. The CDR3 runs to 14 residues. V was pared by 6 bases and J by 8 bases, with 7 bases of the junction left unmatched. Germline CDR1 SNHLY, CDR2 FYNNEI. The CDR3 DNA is TGTGCCAGCAGGGACAGGGGGGTAGGTGAGCCCCAGCATTTT. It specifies CASRDRGVGEPQHF.

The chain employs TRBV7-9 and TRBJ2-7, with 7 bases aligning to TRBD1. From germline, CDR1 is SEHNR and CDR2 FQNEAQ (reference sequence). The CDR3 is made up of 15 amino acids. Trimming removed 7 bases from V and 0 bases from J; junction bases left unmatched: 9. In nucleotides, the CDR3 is TGTGCCAGCAACCCCTCAGGGGGAAACTCCTACGAGCAGTACTTC. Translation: CASNPSGGNSYEQYF.

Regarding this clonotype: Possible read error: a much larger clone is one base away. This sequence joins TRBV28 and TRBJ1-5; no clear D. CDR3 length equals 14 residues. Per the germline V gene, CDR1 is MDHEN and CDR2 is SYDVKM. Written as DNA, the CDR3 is TGTGCCAGCAGCCTCCCCATGGTTTTCCAGCTCCAGCATTTT. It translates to CASSLPMVFQLQHF.

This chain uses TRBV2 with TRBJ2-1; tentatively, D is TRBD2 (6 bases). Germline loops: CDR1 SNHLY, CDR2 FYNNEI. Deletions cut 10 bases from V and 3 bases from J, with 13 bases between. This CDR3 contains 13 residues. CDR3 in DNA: TGTGCCACCTCCGGGACTGGCTACAATGAGCAGTTCTTC. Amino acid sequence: CATSGTGYNEQFF. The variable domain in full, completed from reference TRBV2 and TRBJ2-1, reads EPEVTQTPSHQVTQMGQEVILRCVPISNHLYFYWYRQILGQKVEFLVSFYNNEISEKSEIFDDQFSVERPDGSNFTLKIRSTKLEDSAMYFCATSGTGYNEQFFGPGTRLTVL.